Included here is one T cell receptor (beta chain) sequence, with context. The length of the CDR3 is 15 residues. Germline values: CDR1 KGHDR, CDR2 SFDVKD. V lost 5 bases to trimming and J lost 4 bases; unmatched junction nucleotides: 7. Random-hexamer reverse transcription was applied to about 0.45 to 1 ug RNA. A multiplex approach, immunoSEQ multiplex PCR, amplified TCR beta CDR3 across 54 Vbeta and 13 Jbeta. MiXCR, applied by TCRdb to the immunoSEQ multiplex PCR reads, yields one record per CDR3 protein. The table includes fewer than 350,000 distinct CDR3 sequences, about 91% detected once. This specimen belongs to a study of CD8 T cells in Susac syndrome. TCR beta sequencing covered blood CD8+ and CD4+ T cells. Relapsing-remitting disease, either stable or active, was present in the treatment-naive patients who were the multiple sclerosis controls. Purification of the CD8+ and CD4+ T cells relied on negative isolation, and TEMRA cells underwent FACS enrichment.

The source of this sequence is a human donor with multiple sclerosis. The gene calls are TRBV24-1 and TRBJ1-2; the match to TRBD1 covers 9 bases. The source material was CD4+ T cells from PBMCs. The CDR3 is CATSGGTGRSYGYTF. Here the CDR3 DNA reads TGTGCCACCAGTGGAGGGACAGGGAGGTCCTATGGCTACACCTTC.